This TCR beta chain was sequenced in a study of blood T cell repertoires in COVID-19. This table comes from immunoSEQ multiplex PCR, and its TCRdb copy is limited to in-frame clones, with some not included. The table records roughly 150,000 clones, approximately 91% of them present only once. From germline, CDR1 is LNHNV and CDR2 YYDKDF (reference sequence). The CDR3 is 19 amino acids. Trimming cost V 5 bases and J 7 bases, with 29 bases left between them. The chain is built from TRBV15 and TRBJ2-2, with a weak D call TRBD1 (6 bases). Material for sequencing was peripheral blood. The sequence derives from a man aged 18 to 35 with COVID-19, enrolled during active disease. CDR3 amino acids: CATSRPIPGTSRGNGELFF. The CDR3 coding sequence is TGTGCCACCAGCCGACCCATCCCAGGAACCTCCAGGGGAAACGGGGAGCTGTTTTTT.